The clone carrying this TCR beta chain qualifies as medium-sized. CDR3 size: 16 residues. With V trimmed by 1 base and J by 1 base, 5 bases remained unmatched. Germline CDR1 reads SGHVS; CDR2 reads FQNEAQ. The data are from a study of HIV-infected patients and healthy controls. Across the whole study: No general T-cell lymphocytopenia was present, and per-chain CDR3 totals resembled those of controls.

The repertoire came from unfractionated whole blood and reflected all unsorted peripheral T cells. About 480 ng RNA was reverse transcribed with alpha and beta constant-region primers. Separate chain-specific third strand synthesis with multiplexing indices produced the alpha and beta libraries. TCRdb analysed the 5' RACE reads with MiXCR anew, one entry per CDR3 protein. The table shows around 7,800 distinct CDR3 sequences, with about 5.9% occurring only once. The sample here was blood, taken before antiretroviral therapy. The chain couples TRBV7-8 to TRBJ1-1; TRBD1 matches at 8 bases. The sequence came from an adult with HIV infection. The CDR3 bases are TGTGCCAGCAGCTTAGAATGGGACAGGTGGAACACTGAAGCTTTCTTT. This codes for CASSLEWDRWNTEAFF.